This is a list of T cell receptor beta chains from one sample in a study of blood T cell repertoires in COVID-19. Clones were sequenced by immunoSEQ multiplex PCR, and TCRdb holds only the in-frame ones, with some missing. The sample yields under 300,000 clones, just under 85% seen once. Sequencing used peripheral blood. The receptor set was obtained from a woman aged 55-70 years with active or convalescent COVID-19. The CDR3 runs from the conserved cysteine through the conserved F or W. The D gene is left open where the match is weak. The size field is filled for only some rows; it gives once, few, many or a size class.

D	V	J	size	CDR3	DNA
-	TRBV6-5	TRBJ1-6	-	CASSYSRRVNSPLHF	TGTGCCAGCAGTTACTCGCGCAGGGTTAATTCACCCCTCCACTTT
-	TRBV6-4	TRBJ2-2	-	CASSPEFPGLTGELFF	TGTGCCAGCAGCCCCGAGTTCCCAGGGCTCACCGGGGAGCTGTTTTTT
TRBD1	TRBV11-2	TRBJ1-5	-	CASSLGTGFGQPQHF	TGTGCCAGCAGCTTAGGGACAGGGTTTGGTCAGCCCCAGCATTTT
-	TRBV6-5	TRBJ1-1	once	CASSLERDAEAFF	TGTGCCAGCAGCCTGGAGAGGGATGCTGAAGCTTTCTTT
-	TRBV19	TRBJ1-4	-	CASTLGQLPNEKLFF	TGTGCCAGTACCCTAGGACAGTTGCCTAATGAAAAACTGTTTTTT
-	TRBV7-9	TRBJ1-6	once	CASSETGTQNSPLHF	TGTGCCAGCAGTGAGACCGGGACTCAAAATTCACCCCTCCACTTT
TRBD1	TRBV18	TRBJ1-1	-	CASIRQGRMNTEAFF	TGTGCCAGCATACGACAGGGAAGGATGAACACTGAAGCTTTCTTT
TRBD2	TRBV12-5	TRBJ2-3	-	CASGAPGLAGDTQYF	TGTGCTAGTGGTGCCCCCGGACTAGCGGGAGATACGCAGTATTTT
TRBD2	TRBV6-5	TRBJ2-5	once	CASSHLAGGRETQYF	TGTGCCAGCAGCCACCTAGCGGGGGGGCGTGAGACCCAGTACTTC
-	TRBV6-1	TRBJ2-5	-	CASSEQKGTSRETQYF	TGTGCCAGCAGTGAGCAGAAGGGGACAAGTAGGGAGACCCAGTACTTC
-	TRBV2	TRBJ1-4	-	CASSEDSATNEKLFF	TGTGCCAGCAGTGAGGACAGCGCAACTAATGAAAAACTGTTTTTT
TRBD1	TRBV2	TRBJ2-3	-	CASSGTGFGTQYF	TGTGCCAGCAGCGGGACAGGGTTTGGTACGCAGTATTTT
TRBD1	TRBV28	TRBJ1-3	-	CASSLGQGVYTIYF	TGTGCCAGCAGTTTGGGACAGGGAGTTTACACCATATATTTT
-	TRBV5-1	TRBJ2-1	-	CASSLAPGNEQFF	TGCGCCAGCAGCTTGGCCCCGGGGAATGAGCAGTTCTTC
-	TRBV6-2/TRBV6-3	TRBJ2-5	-	CASSYSFTGNQETQYF	TGTGCCAGCAGTTACTCGTTTACGGGGAATCAAGAGACCCAGTACTTC
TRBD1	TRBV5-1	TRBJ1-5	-	CASSLDGRGSDQPQHF	TGCGCCAGCAGCCTAGACGGCAGGGGGTCGGATCAGCCCCAGCATTTT
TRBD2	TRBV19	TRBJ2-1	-	CASSPSGGRGGNEQFF	TGTGCCAGTAGTCCATCCGGCGGGAGGGGGGGCAATGAGCAGTTCTTC
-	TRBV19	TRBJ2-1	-	CASTSRGVNEQFF	TGTGCCAGTACCAGTAGGGGCGTGAATGAGCAGTTCTTC